This T cell receptor beta chain originates from a study of T cells after yellow fever vaccination. This clonotype was observed at least ten times. TCRdb reanalysed the 5' RACE reads using MiXCR and keeps one entry per CDR3 protein. The sample yields tens of thousands of distinct CDR3 sequences, less than 7% seen once. The sample in question was PBMCs, either bulk or a sorted T-cell subset (CD4+, CD8+, memory, or dextramer-sorted; not recorded which), obtained 15 days after the yellow fever booster vaccination. This receptor was identified in a man aged 30 to 39 who received the YFV17D yellow fever vaccine.

The CDR3 here is CASRRTGTGGNEQYF. CDR3 nucleotide sequence: TGTGCCAGCAGGCGAACCGGGACAGGGGGCAACGAGCAGTACTTC. This chain links TRBV6-5 with TRBJ2-7, with 12 bases that match TRBD1. There are 15 residues in the CDR3. Unmatched junction bases numbered 8, after V lost 6 bases and J lost 5 bases. The V gene's germline CDR1 is MNHEY and CDR2 SVGAGI.